This T cell receptor (beta chain) was documented in a study of T cells after yellow fever vaccination. The CDR3 totals 12 residues. Trimming removed 6 bases from V and 13 bases from J; junction bases left unmatched: 7. Germline CDR1 MNHEY, CDR2 SMNVEV (reference sequence). This clonotype was detected ten times or more. TCRdb analysed the 5' RACE reads with MiXCR anew, one entry per CDR3 protein. The sample comprises some 400,000 distinct CDR3 sequences, around 6.5% of which are singletons, and over 14% rests with the top ten. The receptor comes from a man aged 25 to 45 who received the YFV17D yellow fever vaccine. V gene TRBV27 combines with J gene TRBJ2-7; 12 positions match TRBD2. Source: PBMCs, taken 5 days after the yellow fever booster vaccination. CDR3 bases: TGTGCCAGCAGGCCGACTAGCGGGAGAAGATACTTC. It translates to CASRPTSGRRYF.